These 24 T cell receptor beta chains came from one sample sequenced in a study of T cell responses to AZD1222 COVID-19 vaccine. Libraries were prepared by immunoSEQ multiplex PCR; TCRdb keeps only in-frame clonotypes and omits some of them. The sample holds tens of thousands of clones, around 85% seen once. Here the sequenced sample was peripheral blood, taken on day 0 of AZD1222 vaccination. The origin of the receptors is an adult in good health.

This clone was seen just once. The chain combines TRBV5-1 with TRBJ1-4; 9 bases align to TRBD1. From germline, CDR1 is SGHRS and CDR2 YFSETQ. J was trimmed by 8 bases and V by 5 bases; bases with no gene match: 7. The CDR3 extends over 14 amino acids. This CDR3 reads CASRPTGGEEKLFF. In DNA, the CDR3 is TGCGCCAGCAGACCGACAGGGGGTGAGGAAAAACTGTTTTTT. The variable domain in full, with the rest retrieved from reference TRBV5-1 and TRBJ1-4, is KAGVTQTPRYLIKTRGQQVTLSCSPISGHRSVSWYQQTPGQGLQFLFEYFSETQRNKGNFPGRFSGRQFSNSRSEMNVSTLELGDSALYLCASRPTGGEEKLFFGSGTQLSVL.

The V call is TRBV10-2, the J call TRBJ2-7; possible D gene TRBD1, 6 bases. This CDR3 contains 13 residues. CDR1 is WSHSY and CDR2 is SAAADI in the germline V gene. The V gene lost 6 bases and the J gene lost 1 base, with 10 bases spanning the gap. Here the CDR3 reads CASSRDISYEQYF. CDR3 DNA: TGCGCCAGCAGCCGGGACATATCCTACGAGCAGTACTTC.

This chain uses TRBV7-9 with TRBJ1-5; 11 bases agree with TRBD1. This CDR3 spans 14 amino acids. Trimming removed 4 bases from V and 5 bases from J; junction bases left unmatched: 1. Germline lookup yields CDR1 SEHNR and CDR2 FQNEAQ (reference sequence). The CDR3 loop reads CASSSGQGDQPQHF. The CDR3 nucleotides read TGTGCCAGCAGCTCGGGACAGGGGGATCAGCCCCAGCATTTT.

This clone was found a few times. The genes are TRBV19 and TRBJ2-2; TRBD2 matches at 9 bases. This CDR3 is 14 amino acids long. J was trimmed by 5 bases and V by 7 bases; bases with no gene match: 5. Per the germline V gene, CDR1 is LNHDA and CDR2 is SQIVND (reference sequence). CDR3 DNA sequence: TGTGCCAGTATTGTGACTAGCGGTACCGGGGAGCTGTTTTTT. It is translated as CASIVTSGTGELFF.

V is TRBV2 and J is TRBJ2-7; 7 bases align to TRBD1. The V gene's germline CDR1 is SNHLY and CDR2 FYNNEI. CDR3 length: 16 amino acids. Unmatched junction bases numbered 14, after V lost 6 bases and J lost 3 bases. CDR3 region: CASREFYGTDYYEQYF. The CDR3 nucleotides are TGTGCCAGCAGGGAATTTTACGGGACAGACTACTACGAGCAGTACTTC.

This sequence joins TRBV19 and TRBJ1-3; D is uncertain. In germline, CDR1 is LNHDA, CDR2 SQIVND (reference sequence). Trimming left V 6 bases short and J 4 bases short, with 7 bases between. The CDR3 consists of 12 residues. In DNA, the CDR3 is TGTGCCAGTAGGACTGGGGGAAACACCATATATTTT. Translating gives CASRTGGNTIYF.

The chain is built from TRBV5-5 and TRBJ2-1; possible D gene TRBD2, 5 bases. Germline V CDR1 and CDR2: SGHKS, YYEKEE (reference sequence). The CDR3 contains 13 residues. V lost 4 bases to trimming and J lost 3 bases, with 8 bases between them. CDR3 region: CASSLGDYNEQFF. The CDR3 nucleotides are TGTGCCAGCAGCCTCGGGGACTACAATGAGCAGTTCTTC.

The chain links TRBV16 to TRBJ1-4; 8 bases are a match to TRBD1. Germline CDR1 and CDR2: KGHSY and FQNENV. V dropped 7 bases and J dropped 4; count of bases not matched to a gene: 8. There are 15 residues in the CDR3. The CDR3 region has the DNA TGTGCCAGCACTCCTCGCGGACAGGGTAATGAAAAACTGTTTTTT. Translation: CASTPRGQGNEKLFF.

The chain employs TRBV7-9 and TRBJ1-1, with D uncertain. Germline V gene lookup returns CDR1 SEHNR and CDR2 FQNEAQ (reference sequence). This CDR3 comprises 13 residues. V was trimmed by 5 bases and J by 1 base, leaving 8 bases between them. CDR3 residues: CASSRGGNTEAFF. In nucleotides, the CDR3 is TGTGCCAGCAGCCGGGGAGGGAACACTGAAGCTTTCTTT. The variable domain in full, with the rest retrieved from reference TRBV7-9 and TRBJ1-1, is DTGVSQNPRHKITKRGQNVTFRCDPISEHNRLYWYRQTLGQGPEFLTYFQNEAQLEKSRLLSDRFSAERPKGSFSTLEIQRTEQGDSAMYLCASSRGGNTEAFFGQGTRLTVV.

This chain uses TRBV7-2 with TRBJ1-1; D not resolved. CDR3 length: 15 amino acids. V lost 5 bases and J lost 5, with 18 bases in between. Germline lookup yields CDR1 SGHTA and CDR2 FQGNSA. The CDR3 DNA sequence: TGTGCCAGCAGCCCCCAGCCACTCCCGGGAACTGAAGCTTTCTTT. The encoded protein is CASSPQPLPGTEAFF.

V and J are TRBV21-1 and TRBJ2-5. TRBV21-1 is marked as a pseudogene. The CDR3 has 15 residues. The CDR3 nucleotides read TGTGCCAGAGCATCTGAGGGGTCCCTCCGGGAGACCCAGTACTTC. This encodes CARASEGSLRETQYF.

The chain employs TRBV29-1 and TRBJ2-1, with D uncertain. CDR3 length: 14 residues. V dropped 2 bases and J dropped 0 bases, with 8 bases sitting between them. Germline loops: CDR1 SQVTM, CDR2 ANQGSEA. CDR3 residues: CSVELPASYNEQFF. CDR3 nucleotide sequence: TGCAGCGTTGAACTGCCGGCCTCCTACAATGAGCAGTTCTTC.

In its sample, this clone was seen a few times. CDR3 loop: CASSQGRYTGELFF. DNA of the CDR3: TGTGCCAGCAGCCAAGGACGGTACACCGGGGAGCTGTTTTTT. This rearrangement joins TRBV14 to TRBJ2-2, with D unresolved. There are 14 residues in the CDR3. Between the trimmed V and J ends, which lost 1 base and 3 bases, there was a span of 6 bases. Germline CDR1 and CDR2: SGHDN and FVKESK. The variable domain in full, with the rest retrieved from reference TRBV14 and TRBJ2-2, is EAGVTQFPSHSVIEKGQTVTLRCDPISGHDNLYWYRRVMGKEIKFLLHFVKESKQDESGMPNNRFLAERTGGTYSTLKVQPAELEDSGVYFCASSQGRYTGELFFGEGSRLTVL.

The V and J genes are TRBV6-5 and TRBJ2-5; D may be TRBD2 (6 bases). Germline V gene sequence: CDR1 MNHEY, CDR2 SVGAGI. V lost 6 bases and J lost 5, with 13 bases in between. This CDR3 region has 13 residues. CDR3 sequence: CASSPGAEETQYF. The CDR3 DNA follows: TGTGCCAGCAGCCCGGGAGCGGAGGAGACCCAGTACTTC.

The gene calls are TRBV7-2 and TRBJ2-2; a possible D gene is TRBD2 (5 bases). V was clipped by 3 bases and J by 5 bases, with 7 bases between them. Germline assignment: CDR1 SGHTA and CDR2 FQGNSA. This CDR3 has 13 residues. CDR3 residues: CASSLGETGELFF. DNA of the CDR3: TGTGCCAGCAGCTTGGGAGAGACCGGGGAGCTGTTTTTT.

This clone was seen only once. The genes are TRBV9 and TRBJ1-6; no reliable D call. V lost 0 bases and J 8 bases, leaving 6 bases between the germline ends. There are 13 residues in the CDR3. CDR1 and CDR2 (germline): SGDLS, YYNGEE. CDR3 in DNA: TGTGCCAGCAGCGTAGGAGAAGATTCACCCCTCCACTTT. Translation gives CASSVGEDSPLHF.

The chain carries TRBV4-1 and TRBJ1-5; a weak D match, TRBD1 (5 bases). The germline gives CDR1 MGHRA, CDR2 YSYEKL. V shed 4 bases and J shed 7 bases, with 17 bases lying between them. The CDR3 has 15 residues. The CDR3 is CASSPPGPLNQPQHF. In nucleotides, the CDR3 is TGCGCCAGCAGCCCCCCGGGACCCCTCAACCAGCCCCAGCATTTT.

V usage is TRBV2 and J usage is TRBJ2-1; D is unclear. The germline V gene encodes CDR1 SNHLY and CDR2 FYNNEI. V lost 6 bases, J lost 2 bases, and 11 bases lay in between. The CDR3 extends over 14 amino acids. The CDR3 loop reads CASSPEHPYNEQFF. DNA of the CDR3: TGTGCCAGCAGCCCGGAACACCCCTACAATGAGCAGTTCTTC.

The chain carries TRBV4-2 and TRBJ1-1, with D possibly TRBD1 on 6 matching bases. V lost 6 bases and J lost 2, with 13 bases in between. The CDR3 has 14 amino acids. Germline CDR1 reads LGHNA; CDR2 reads YNFKEQ. The CDR3 here is CASRLTGFNTEAFF. CDR3 DNA sequence: TGTGCCAGCAGACTTACAGGGTTTAACACTGAAGCTTTCTTT.

Only a few counts were recorded for this clone. Sequence at one end of the junction differs from germline and may be a read error. J is TRBJ2-7 and V is TRBV30, with TRBD2 as a possible D gene (6 bases). Germline lookup yields CDR1 GTSNPN and CDR2 SVGIG (reference sequence). The CDR3 sequence is 13 residues long. In DNA, the CDR3 is TGTGCCTGGAGAGATACGGCGGGGTACGTGCAGTACTTC. This encodes CAWRDTAGYVQYF.

This clone was seen a handful of times. This chain connects TRBV10-1 to TRBJ1-6; 11 bases fit TRBD1. The germline V gene has CDR1 WNHNN and CDR2 SYGVQD (reference sequence). The CDR3 extends over 15 amino acids. J gave up 10 bases and V 2 bases, and 4 bases lay outside the gene matches. The CDR3 coding sequence is TGCGCCAGCAGTGAGGGACAGGGGGCCTGGTCACCCCTCCACTTT. Protein sequence: CASSEGQGAWSPLHF.

This clone was picked up a small number of times. This chain joins TRBV6-6 and TRBJ1-5, with no clear D. V was cut by 7 bases and J by 0 bases, with 16 bases left in between. Germline assignment: CDR1 MNHNY and CDR2 SVGAGI (reference sequence). The CDR3 loop spans 16 amino acids. The CDR3 loop reads CASTVGEGYSNQPQHF. DNA of the CDR3: TGTGCCAGCACCGTGGGCGAGGGTTATAGCAATCAGCCCCAGCATTTT.

The chain employs TRBV5-6 and TRBJ2-3; 9 nucleotides match TRBD1. The germline gives CDR1 SGHDT, CDR2 YYEEEE. V lost 2 bases, J lost 3 bases, and 4 bases stayed unmatched. This CDR3 is 15 amino acids long. The CDR3 DNA sequence: TGTGCCAGCAGCTTAGAGGGGACAGGGACAGATACGCAGTATTTT. Its protein product is CASSLEGTGTDTQYF.

The J gene is TRBJ1-4, the V gene TRBV4-1, with D unresolved. Trimming took off 6 bases at V and 0 bases at J, with 11 bases between the two ends. The CDR3 spans 15 residues. The germline V gene encodes CDR1 MGHRA and CDR2 YSYEKL. The DNA of the CDR3 is TGCGCCAGCAGACCCGGCCCGGCAACTAATGAAAAACTGTTTTTT. It encodes CASRPGPATNEKLFF.